The T cell receptor beta chain described here comes from a study of T cells in Graves' hyperthyroidism and ophthalmopathy (dated by TCRdb to the late 2010s). General notes on the study: Peripheral blood samples were taken at initial diagnosis, before any treatment was given. To identify distinguishing TCR V-J signatures, a discovery cohort of 90 to 100 patients was used, comprising fewer than 45 with Graves' ophthalmopathy and around 60 with stable Graves' hyperthyroidism. An independent validation cohort of around 20 hyperthyroidism patients and roughly 16 patients who later progressed to ophthalmopathy tested prospective prediction of ophthalmopathy. The roughly 94 discovery patients were randomly split 7:3 into training and test sets. In six Graves' hyperthyroidism patients, the study also compared T-cell repertoires from thyroid tissue with T-cell repertoires from blood. After sampling, hyperthyroidism patients received methimazole starting at 30 mg daily, and ophthalmopathy patients received high-dose intravenous methylprednisolone. TCR Vbeta CDR3 sequencing of approximately 140 peripheral blood samples (43 ophthalmopathy, 75 to 85 hyperthyroidism and approximately 17 progressor patients) is reported in the paper.

Beyond this particular receptor, the publication reports: In validation, the model predicted progression to ophthalmopathy a median of about 6.8 months before onset, with over 60% sensitivity and roughly 77% specificity. Most expanded thyroid clonotypes (frequency above 0.001) were also found in blood, which suggests that blood repertoires may mirror thyroid immune responses. Sample size was not statistically predetermined, and investigators were not blinded to group allocation. Ophthalmopathy was separated from stable hyperthyroidism by a 13 V-J signature model, with around 88% sensitivity and about 81% specificity obtained in cross-validation and 80%/75% obtained in testing.

On this clonotype: Which antigen it targets is not known. This sequence may be a read error, since a much larger clone differs from it by one base.

Hyperthyroidism patients were aged 18 to 65 years and newly diagnosed, with disease duration of less than 2 months. Exclusion was applied to patients with uncontrolled infections, other autoimmune diseases, pregnancy or lactation. Clinical symptoms, serum thyroxine and TRAb, thyroid ultrasound, and orbital computed tomography formed the basis for the diagnoses. Blood from progressor patients was drawn when they were first diagnosed with hyperthyroidism, before any ophthalmopathy symptoms appeared. PBMCs were isolated from around 10 ml of fresh peripheral blood by Ficoll-Paque density gradient centrifugation. Patients classed as progressors first received a Graves' hyperthyroidism diagnosis and then went on to develop ophthalmopathy during follow-up. Total RNA was extracted with Trizol reagent, and quality was checked on an Agilent 2100 Bioanalyzer. The CDR3 runs 15 residues from the cysteine to the phenylalanine. Left in the record is the CDR3 DNA by itself, 45 bases read in frame from the first base. V sheds 9 bases and J sheds 1 base, leaving 19 bases between their ends. CDR1 and CDR2 were assigned from the germline V gene as SNHLY and FYNNEI.

TCR beta CDR3 regions were amplified from RNA transcripts. The TCR CDR3 was subjected to a first round of RT-PCR using the HTBI primer set and the Qiagen OneStep RT-PCR kit. The libraries were constructed in a second round of multiplex PCR and then size-selected and purified. Libraries were sequenced paired-end with 100 bp reads on an Illumina HiSeq2000. Per the authors' processing: SOAPnuke was used to process the raw data, throwing out any read that contained adapters or uncalled bases, had a mean Phred below 15, or lacked an exact constant-primer or identifier match. High-quality paired reads were merged using COPE v1.2.5, and each unique nucleotide sequence was defined as a clonotype. Clonotypes were aligned to IMGT TRBV, TRBD and TRBJ reference segments using MiTCR v1.1. Only V-J combinations with frequency above 0.0001, covering 99.2% of repertoires, were analysed. A TCS score was defined as the ratio of F50 (clonal expansion) to E x V (chaos), with BLOSUM62-based TCRdist applied between CDR3 peptides within each V-J. Welch's t-statistics and random forest reduced approximately 520 V-J features to some 14, which were used in a naive Bayes classifier (R e1071). TCRdb reprocessing: public reads trimmed at Q25 with fastp, clones called with MiXCR, in-frame beta chains kept. Under each unique CDR3 protein, matching rows form one entry showing the most common genes and DNA. The V and J calls and clone size come from TCRdb's table, not from the authors' own analysis. This sample comprises 550,000 to 850,000 distinct CDR3 sequences, approximately 19% of them detected only once. The ten most abundant clones make up approximately 15% of the sample.

This clonotype was obtained from a woman between 50 and 59 years old with Graves' hyperthyroidism that later progressed to Graves' ophthalmopathy. Sequenced sample: blood. The V and J segments used are TRBV2 and TRBJ2-7, with a tentative D call of TRBD1 or TRBD2, each matching 5 bases. The nucleotides read TGTGCCAGGAGCCCCGGGGCAGGGATTTCCTACGAGCAGTACTTC. Its protein product is CARSPGAGISYEQYF.